This T cell receptor beta chain appears in the sequencing data of a study of blood T cells in healthy people across ages. Combining a sample-barcoded 5' primer with a J-beta primer mix, a second PCR ran for about 6 to 12 cycles. TCRdb used MiXCR to reprocess the 5' RACE reads, holding one entry per CDR3 protein. The sample lists about 1.4 million distinct CDR3 sequences, 55% to 75% occurring once. The CDR3 loop spans 14 amino acids. Germline CDR1 reads MNHNS; CDR2 reads SASEGT. Each sample gave at least 6.5 million isolated PBMCs. Overall study findings and caveats: Naive CD4+ cell counts and diversity both ran higher in long-lived than in aged donors.

This clonotype was seen a single time. Its antigen is still unknown. The rearrangement uses TRBV6-1 and TRBJ2-7; TRBD2 aligns across 9 bases. The end of the DNA fits TRBJ2-5 better, so the J call may be wrong. The material sequenced was blood. This TCR was sampled from a man between 18 and 35 years old in good health. DNA for the CDR3: TGTGCCAGCAGGACTAGCGGTTCGGTAGAGACCCAGTACTTC. As protein: CASRTSGSVETQYF.